This T cell receptor (beta chain) was identified during a study of T-cell reconstitution after alpha-beta-depleted transplantation in children. Trimming removed 2 bases from V and 1 base from J, with 11 bases in between. Germline-derived CDR1 and CDR2 are SQVTM and ANQGSEA. CDR3 length: 14 residues. Unique molecular identifiers were incorporated into the prepared TCRbeta library. TCRdb analysed the PCR reads with MiXCR anew, one entry per CDR3 protein. The sample has about 610,000 distinct CDR3 sequences; about 10% are singletons. The specimen comprised PBMCs from the stem cell graft donor, sampled from the stem cell graft. The source of this sequence is a human donor who donated a stem cell graft to a child with acute myeloid leukemia. J is TRBJ2-5 and V is TRBV29-1; tentatively, D is TRBD1 or TRBD2 (5 bases each). The CDR3 coding sequence is TGCAGCGTTGAAACGGACGGGACCCAAGAGACCCAGTACTTC. Its translation is CSVETDGTQETQYF.